This T cell receptor beta chain was sequenced during a study of OX40 agonist ivuxolimab in advanced cancers. On the study more broadly: The treatment was a fully human IgG2 OX40 agonist, ivuxolimab.

Assay used: immunoSEQ multiplex PCR; TCRdb lists only in-frame clones, some missing. The data contain about 93,000 clones, around 90% of them singletons. The germline gives CDR1 SGHVS, CDR2 FNYEAQ. This CDR3 is 16 amino acids long. V lost 5 bases and J 1 base, leaving 14 bases between the germline ends. The TCR was taken from an adult with an advanced solid tumor such as melanoma, head and neck, liver or kidney cancer. The source was CD4+ or CD8+ T cells sorted from blood, collected in a trial of the OX40 agonist ivuxolimab. V is TRBV7-6 and J is TRBJ2-2, with D unclear. The CDR3 DNA follows: TGTGCCAGCAGCAAACAACCTACACAGAACACCGGGGAGCTGTTTTTT. Translating gives CASSKQPTQNTGELFF.